The 21 T cell receptor beta chains below all came from one sample that was sequenced in a study of molecular identifiers for immune sequencing clone quantification. MiXCR, run by TCRdb on the PCR reads, gives a single entry per CDR3 protein. The sample records more than 550,000 distinct CDR3 sequences, 25% being singletons. The sample consisted of naive CD8+ T cells from blood, with Jurkat cell RNA spiked in. Subset in this sample: FACS-sorted CD8+CD4-CCR7+CD45RA+ naive T cells. The source of these receptors is a human donor in good health. Some libraries in this study had Jurkat cell RNA spiked in.

This clonotype was observed a handful of times. The rearrangement links TRBV19 to TRBJ2-1; weak D call: TRBD1 (5 bases). The V gene's germline CDR1 is LNHDA and CDR2 SQIVND (reference sequence). This CDR3 is 13 amino acids long. Trimming took off 3 bases at V and 6 bases at J, with 9 bases between the two ends. The CDR3 reads CASSMVQGNEQFF. DNA of the CDR3: TGTGCCAGTAGTATGGTTCAGGGCAATGAGCAGTTCTTC.

This clonotype was seen repeatedly, ten times or more. The chain recombines TRBV6-6 with TRBJ2-5; TRBD1 or TRBD2 may be the D gene (5 bases each). The CDR3 sequence is 13 residues long. V lost 6 bases and J 2 bases, leaving 10 bases between the germline ends. Germline V gene data show CDR1 as MNHNY and CDR2 as SVGAGI (reference sequence). CDR3 sequence (DNA): TGTGCCAGCAGCCAGCGGACACAAGAGACCCAGTACTTC. This codes for CASSQRTQETQYF.

This chain joins TRBV30 and TRBJ1-1; 7 bases are shared with TRBD1. CDR1 and CDR2 (germline): GTSNPN, SVGIG (reference sequence). There are 13 residues in the CDR3. Trimming at V came to 5 bases and at J to 6 bases, leaving 9 bases not matched to a gene. This chain's CDR3 is CAWSSGGGSEAFF. The CDR3 coding sequence is TGTGCCTGGTCCAGTGGAGGGGGCTCTGAAGCTTTCTTT.

The V call is TRBV5-5, the J call TRBJ1-2, with TRBD1 matching over 8 bases. This CDR3 comprises 14 residues. V was clipped by 5 bases and J by 4 bases; unmatched bases: 7. Germline lookup yields CDR1 SGHKS and CDR2 YYEKEE (reference sequence). CDR3 sequence: CASRYGQGVYGYTF. Written as DNA, the CDR3 is TGTGCCAGCAGATATGGACAGGGCGTCTATGGCTACACCTTC.

On this clonotype: The junction and the germline gene differ at one end; a read error may be behind it. This chain connects TRBV7-3 to TRBJ2-2, with unresolved D. The CDR3 has 17 residues. Germline-derived CDR1 and CDR2 are SGHTA and FQGTGA. The DNA of the CDR3 is TGTGCCAGCAGCTTAACGTTAGGCGCAGCGAACGCCGGGGAGCTGTTTTTT. Its translation is CASSLTLGAANAGELFF.

The rearrangement joins TRBV9 to TRBJ2-2; TRBD2 agrees at 8 bases. V lost 3 bases and J lost 1; bases outside the gene matches: 14. Germline V gene lookup returns CDR1 SGDLS and CDR2 YYNGEE. The CDR3 runs 19 residues. The CDR3 sequence is CASSANPAVAGMNTGELFF. Written as DNA, the CDR3 is TGTGCCAGCAGCGCCAACCCCGCAGTAGCGGGGATGAACACCGGGGAGCTGTTTTTT.

Note on this clonotype: The junction differs from germline at one of its ends, possibly a read error. CDR3 sequence: CASSPWGGSSEQYF. CDR3 nucleotides: TGTGCCAGCAGCCCCTGGGGGGGGTCCTCCGAGCAGTACTTC. The V and J genes are TRBV5-6 and TRBJ2-7; 7 nucleotides line up with TRBD2. This CDR3 has 14 amino acids. Germline-derived CDR1 and CDR2 are SGHDT and YYEEEE. The whole variable domain, remainder taken from reference TRBV5-6 and TRBJ2-7, is DAGVTQSPTHLIKTRGQQVTLRCSPKSGHDTVSWYQQALGQGPQFIFQYYEEEERQRGNFPDRFSGHQFPNYSSELNVNALLLGDSALYLCASSPWGGSSEQYFGPGTRLTVT.

The J gene is TRBJ2-7, the V gene TRBV11-2; 9 bases map to TRBD2. The CDR3 consists of 19 residues. Germline V lookup: CDR1 SGHAT, CDR2 FQNNGV. Trimming took 1 base from V and 1 from J; bases not matched to a gene: 14. The CDR3 protein is CASSLGPFGREGLSYEQYF. CDR3 nucleotides: TGTGCCAGCAGCTTAGGGCCCTTCGGGCGGGAGGGCCTTTCCTACGAGCAGTACTTC.

The rearrangement uses TRBV7-2 and TRBJ2-7; 7 bases line up with TRBD2. CDR3 size: 14 residues. Germline values: CDR1 SGHTA, CDR2 FQGNSA. V was clipped by 1 base and J by 4 bases; unmatched bases: 4. The DNA of the CDR3 is TGTGCCAGCAGCTTAGATTTTAGCGGGTACGAGCAGTACTTC. Translation: CASSLDFSGYEQYF.

For this clonotype: The junction and the germline gene differ at one end; a read error may be behind it. The rearrangement links TRBV7-6 to TRBJ1-4; 7 bases line up with TRBD1. Germline V lookup: CDR1 SGHVS, CDR2 FNYEAQ. CDR3 length equals 17 residues. Here the CDR3 reads CASSGLVKGATNEKLLF. For the CDR3, the DNA is TGTGCCAGCAGCGGACTCGTCAAGGGGGCAACTAATGAAAAACTGCTTTTT.

This clonotype was observed at least ten times. This rearrangement joins TRBV7-9 to TRBJ1-5; D not certain. Germline lookup yields CDR1 SEHNR and CDR2 FQNEAQ (reference sequence). Trimming left V 5 bases short and J 3 bases short, with 11 bases between. The CDR3 sequence is 14 residues long. CDR3 DNA sequence: TGTGCCAGCAGCCTCCGTTTTGACAATCAGCCCCAGCATTTT. It is translated as CASSLRFDNQPQHF.

This clonotype showed up just a few times. This sequence joins TRBV20-1 and TRBJ1-1; 9 bases align to TRBD1. The ends lost 6 bases at V and 5 bases at J; junction bases unmatched: 10. There are 14 residues in the CDR3. The germline CDR1 and CDR2 sequences are DFQATT and SNEGSKA (reference sequence). CDR3 bases: TGCAGTGCAATTGACGGACAGGGGAGGACTGAAGCTTTCTTT. Translated: CSAIDGQGRTEAFF.

This clonotype was seen a few times. This chain joins TRBV20-1 and TRBJ2-7, with TRBD2 matching 8 bases. J gave up 0 bases and V 1 base, and 2 bases lay outside the gene matches. Germline CDR1 is DFQATT and CDR2 is SNEGSKA (reference sequence). CDR3 length: 14 residues. CDR3 nucleotides: TGCAGTGCTAGAGTAGCGGGAAGCTCCTACGAGCAGTACTTC. Translated: CSARVAGSSYEQYF.

This clonotype was seen at least ten times. The chain recombines TRBV25-1 with TRBJ2-3, with 7 bases aligning to TRBD2. V trimming: 2 bases; J trimming: 4 bases; junction bases outside the gene matches: 12. The CDR3 has 17 amino acids. Germline CDR1 is MGHDK and CDR2 is SYGVNS. CDR3 sequence (DNA): TGTGCCAGCAGTGAAGAATGGACGGGAGGAGGGGCAGATACGCAGTATTTT. Translation gives CASSEEWTGGGADTQYF.

The chain uses TRBV7-9 and TRBJ2-2, with D uncertain. Trimming removed 5 bases from V and 3 bases from J, with 7 bases in between. Germline loops: CDR1 SEHNR, CDR2 FQNEAQ (reference sequence). The CDR3 extends over 13 amino acids. CDR3 sequence (DNA): TGTGCCAGCAGCAAAGTGGACACCGGGGAGCTGTTTTTT. The encoded protein is CASSKVDTGELFF.

This clonotype was observed at least ten times. The rearrangement links TRBV28 to TRBJ2-3, with D unresolved. V was pared by 6 bases and J by 2 bases, with 12 bases between. The CDR3 loop spans 14 amino acids. The V gene's germline CDR1 is MDHEN and CDR2 SYDVKM. CDR3 region: CASSHEAYTDTQYF. CDR3 nucleotide sequence: TGTGCCAGCAGCCATGAGGCATACACAGATACGCAGTATTTT.

The rearrangement links TRBV28 to TRBJ1-6, with a possible D match to TRBD1 (5 bases). The CDR3 consists of 17 residues. Germline V lookup: CDR1 MDHEN, CDR2 SYDVKM. V was pared by 1 base and J by 4 bases, with 14 bases between. The CDR3 spells CASSLSPKWGYNSPLHF. The CDR3 bases are TGTGCCAGCAGTTTATCCCCAAAGTGGGGGTATAATTCACCCCTCCACTTT.

This clonotype was counted many times. The chain joins TRBV12-3 or TRBV12-4 to TRBJ2-3, with D perhaps matching TRBD1 (6 bases). The germline V and J ends were trimmed by 5 bases and 4 bases, with 16 bases remaining between them. This CDR3 spans 15 amino acids. CDR3 bases: TGTGCCAGCAGTCCGGCAGGGGTTAATGCAGATACGCAGTATTTT. Amino acids: CASSPAGVNADTQYF.

There are a few counts of this clonotype. The rearrangement links TRBV19 to TRBJ2-2; D gene ambiguous. The germline gives CDR1 LNHDA, CDR2 SQIVND (reference sequence). Trimming removed 2 bases at V and 8 bases at J, with 6 bases between. CDR3 length: 12 amino acids. The CDR3 coding sequence is TGTGCCAGTAGTATATACGTAGGGGAGCTGTTTTTT. Translation: CASSIYVGELFF.

At least ten counts were recorded for this clonotype. For the CDR3, the DNA is TGTGCCATCAGTGGGGATACCTACGAGCAGTACTTC. Protein: CAISGDTYEQYF. The chain uses TRBV10-3 and TRBJ2-7; the D is unclear. The CDR3 consists of 12 residues. Germline V gene lookup returns CDR1 ENHRY and CDR2 SYGVKD. V dropped 4 bases and J dropped 2 bases, with 6 bases sitting between them.

At least ten counts were recorded for this clonotype. The chain combines TRBV12-3 or TRBV12-4 with TRBJ2-7; TRBD2 is a possible D gene (5 bases). V lost 4 bases to trimming and J lost 11 bases, with 18 bases between them. This CDR3 region has 13 residues. CDR3 region: CASSYGRMQEEYF. In nucleotides, the CDR3 is TGTGCCAGCAGTTATGGCAGAATGCAGGAGGAGTACTTC.